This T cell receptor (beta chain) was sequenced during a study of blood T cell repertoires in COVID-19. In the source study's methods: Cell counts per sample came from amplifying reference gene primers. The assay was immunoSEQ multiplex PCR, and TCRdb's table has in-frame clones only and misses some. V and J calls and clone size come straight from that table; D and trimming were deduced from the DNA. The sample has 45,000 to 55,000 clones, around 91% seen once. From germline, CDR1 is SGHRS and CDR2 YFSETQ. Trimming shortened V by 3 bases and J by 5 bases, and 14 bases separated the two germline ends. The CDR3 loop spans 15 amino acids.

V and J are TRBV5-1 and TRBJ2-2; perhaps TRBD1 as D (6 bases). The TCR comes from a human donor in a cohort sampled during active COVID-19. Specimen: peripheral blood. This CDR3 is CASSSGTFRTGELFF. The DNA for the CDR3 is TGCGCCAGCAGCTCCGGGACATTTCGAACCGGGGAGCTGTTTTTT. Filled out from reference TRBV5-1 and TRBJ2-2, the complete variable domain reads KAGVTQTPRYLIKTRGQQVTLSCSPISGHRSVSWYQQTPGQGLQFLFEYFSETQRNKGNFPGRFSGRQFSNSRSEMNVSTLELGDSALYLCASSSGTFRTGELFFGEGSRLTVL.